This T cell receptor (beta chain) derives from a study of neurological immune-mediated disorders. Overall study: Multiple sclerosis patients numbered approximately 34, of whom approximately 31 were relapsing-remitting and 3 secondary progressive.

V lost 1 base and J 2 bases, leaving 9 bases between the germline ends. Germline loops: CDR1 DFQATT, CDR2 SNEGSKA (reference sequence). CDR3 length equals 13 residues. This clonotype was recorded at least ten times. No antigen is known for it. Study-wide findings and caveats: Phylogenetic grouping placed 18 of 34 multiple sclerosis patients' repertoires in one related-CDR3 cluster, a possible signature.

With 10-nucleotide random UMIs, 5'RACE was used to make the cDNA. Over 190 million TCR-beta sequences (from 15-18 subjects) were yielded by each sequencing run. TCRdb called the 5' RACE reads again in MiXCR, with one record for every CDR3 protein. The sample lists about 88,000 distinct CDR3 sequences, approximately 3.3% seen once, with roughly 6.4% in the top ten. The sample comprised PBMCs. The TCR comes from a woman between 18 and 29 years old with multiple sclerosis. The V and J genes are TRBV20-1 and TRBJ2-7, with D possibly TRBD1 on 6 matching bases. This CDR3 reads CSARGQGTYEQYF. The CDR3 bases are TGCAGTGCTAGAGGCCAGGGGACCTACGAGCAGTACTTC.